Described below is a single T cell receptor (beta chain) sequence and its context. The antigen remains undetermined. Germline loops: CDR1 SGHDT, CDR2 YYEEEE. V lost 3 bases to trimming and J lost 4 bases, with 13 bases between them. The CDR3 runs 14 residues. The data were taken from a study of T cell responses to AZD1222 COVID-19 vaccine. General observations from the study: There were mostly white British donors and more females than males, and clonal diversity was possibly underestimated. Of the AZD1222 recipients, only 5 to 7 were seropositive at baseline. Across the whole spike, CD4 TCRs peaked at regions 160-218 and 743-854.

Produced via immunoSEQ multiplex PCR; TCRdb's table is partial and in-frame only. The sample yields 130,000 or so clones, 91% seen once. The specimen was peripheral blood, collected 28 days after the second AZD1222 dose. This chain joins TRBV5-6 and TRBJ1-2; D unresolved. The clonotype comes from an adult who received the AZD1222 COVID-19 vaccine. The CDR3 nucleotides read TGTGCCAGCAGCTCTCCACCGGGAGCCTATGGCTACACCTTC. Its protein is CASSSPPGAYGYTF.